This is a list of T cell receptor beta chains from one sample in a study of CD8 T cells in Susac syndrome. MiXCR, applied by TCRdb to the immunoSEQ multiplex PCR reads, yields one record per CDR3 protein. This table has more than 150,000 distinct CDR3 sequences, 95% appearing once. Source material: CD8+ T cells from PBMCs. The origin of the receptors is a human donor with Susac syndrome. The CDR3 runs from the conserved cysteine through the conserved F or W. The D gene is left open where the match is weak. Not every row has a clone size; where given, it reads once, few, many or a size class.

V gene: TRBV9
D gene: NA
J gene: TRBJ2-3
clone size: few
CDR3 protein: CASSVEGSTDTQYF
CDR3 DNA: TGTGCCAGCAGCGTAGAGGGCTCTACAGATACGCAGTATTTT

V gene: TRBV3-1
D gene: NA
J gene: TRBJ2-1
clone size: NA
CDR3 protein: CASSQDLTRASSYNEQFF
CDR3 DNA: TGTGCCAGCAGCCAAGATCTAACCCGAGCGAGCTCCTACAATGAGCAGTTCTTC

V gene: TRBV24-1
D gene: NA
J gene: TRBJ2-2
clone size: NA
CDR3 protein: CATSDRLGLLFF
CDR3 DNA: TGTGCCACCAGTGATCGTTTAGGTCTGCTGTTTTTT

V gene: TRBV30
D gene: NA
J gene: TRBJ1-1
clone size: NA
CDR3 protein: CAWSELNTEAFF
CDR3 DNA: TGTGCCTGGAGTGAGCTGAACACTGAAGCTTTCTTT

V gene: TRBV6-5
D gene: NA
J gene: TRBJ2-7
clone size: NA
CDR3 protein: CASSPSPEQYEQYF
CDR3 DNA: TGTGCCAGCAGCCCAAGTCCTGAACAATACGAGCAGTACTTC

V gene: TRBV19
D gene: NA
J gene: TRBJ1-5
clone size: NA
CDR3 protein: CASRPTGSNQPQHF
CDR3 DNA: TGTGCCAGTAGGCCAACGGGCAGCAATCAGCCCCAGCATTTT

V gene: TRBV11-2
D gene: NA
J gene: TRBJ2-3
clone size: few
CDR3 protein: CASSTAGRTDTQYF
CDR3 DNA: TGTGCCAGCAGTACGGCGGGAAGAACAGATACGCAGTATTTT

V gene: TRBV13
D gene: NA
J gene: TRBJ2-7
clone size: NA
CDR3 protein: CASSTRYFDEQYF
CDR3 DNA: TGTGCCAGCAGTACTCGTTATTTCGACGAGCAGTACTTC

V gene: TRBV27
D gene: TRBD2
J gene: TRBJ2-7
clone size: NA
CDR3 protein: CASSSAGDEQYF
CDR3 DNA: TGTGCCAGCAGTTCTGCGGGGGACGAGCAGTACTTC

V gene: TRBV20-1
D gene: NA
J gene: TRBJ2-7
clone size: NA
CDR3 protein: CSARYGHEQYF
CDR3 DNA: TGCAGTGCTAGATATGGGCACGAGCAGTACTTC

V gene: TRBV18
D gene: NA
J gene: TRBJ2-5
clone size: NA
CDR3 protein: CASSPTVTRQQETQYF
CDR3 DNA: TGTGCCAGCTCACCAACCGTCACTAGGCAACAAGAGACCCAGTACTTC

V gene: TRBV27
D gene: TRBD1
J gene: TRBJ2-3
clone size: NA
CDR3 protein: CASSLGTGNTDTQYF
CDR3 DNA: TGTGCCAGCAGTTTAGGGACAGGAAACACAGATACGCAGTATTTT

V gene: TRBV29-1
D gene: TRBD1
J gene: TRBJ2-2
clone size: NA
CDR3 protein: CSVSGQGWYTGELFF
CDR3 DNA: TGCAGCGTCTCCGGACAGGGGTGGTACACCGGGGAGCTGTTTTTT

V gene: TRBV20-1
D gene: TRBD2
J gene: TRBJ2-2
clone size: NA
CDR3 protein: CSASSLVGSGRAGELFF
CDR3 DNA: TGCAGTGCTAGTTCTCTCGTTGGTAGCGGGAGAGCCGGGGAGCTGTTTTTT

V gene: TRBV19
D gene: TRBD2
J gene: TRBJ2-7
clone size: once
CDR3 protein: CASSVTSGRGGEQYF
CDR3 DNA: TGTGCCAGTAGCGTAACTAGCGGGAGGGGCGGCGAGCAGTACTTC

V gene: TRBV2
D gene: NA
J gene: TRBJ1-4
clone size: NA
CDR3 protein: CASQGLATNEKLFF
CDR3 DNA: TGTGCCAGCCAGGGCCTTGCAACTAATGAAAAACTGTTTTTT

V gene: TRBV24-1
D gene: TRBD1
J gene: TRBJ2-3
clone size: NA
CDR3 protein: CATSGTGGTDTQYF
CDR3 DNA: TGTGCCACCAGTGGGACAGGGGGCACAGATACGCAGTATTTT

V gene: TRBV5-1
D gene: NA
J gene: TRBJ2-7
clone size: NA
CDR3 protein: CASSLSTADYEQYF
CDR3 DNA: TGCGCCAGCAGCTTATCCACAGCAGACTACGAGCAGTACTTC

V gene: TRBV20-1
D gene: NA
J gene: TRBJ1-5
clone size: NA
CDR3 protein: CSATSVGPQHF
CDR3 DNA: TGCAGTGCTACCAGTGTGGGGCCCCAGCATTTT

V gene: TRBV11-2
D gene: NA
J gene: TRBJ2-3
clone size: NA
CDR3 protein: CASSLVGTVDTQYF
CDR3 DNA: TGTGCCAGCAGCTTAGTGGGGACGGTGGATACGCAGTATTTT

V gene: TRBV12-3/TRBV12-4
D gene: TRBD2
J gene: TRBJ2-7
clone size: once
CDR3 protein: CASSLGRIGTSGAYEQYF
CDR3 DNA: TGTGCCAGCAGTTTAGGTAGGATCGGGACTAGCGGAGCCTACGAGCAGTACTTC

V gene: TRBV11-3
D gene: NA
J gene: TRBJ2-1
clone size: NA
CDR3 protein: CASSWGWASTDEQFF
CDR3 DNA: TGTGCCAGCAGCTGGGGTTGGGCTAGCACTGATGAGCAGTTCTTC

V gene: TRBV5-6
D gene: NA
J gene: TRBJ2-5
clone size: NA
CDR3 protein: CASSFRPVGTQYF
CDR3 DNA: TGTGCCAGCAGCTTCCGGCCGGTTGGGACCCAGTACTTC

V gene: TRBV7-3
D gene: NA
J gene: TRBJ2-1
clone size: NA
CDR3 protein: CASSPAPSSYNEQFF
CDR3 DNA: TGTGCCAGCAGCCCGGCCCCCAGCTCCTACAATGAGCAGTTCTTC

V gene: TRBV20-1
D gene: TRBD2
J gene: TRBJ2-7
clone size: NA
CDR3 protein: CSASGGDYEQYF
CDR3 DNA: TGCAGTGCTAGCGGGGGGGACTACGAGCAGTACTTC

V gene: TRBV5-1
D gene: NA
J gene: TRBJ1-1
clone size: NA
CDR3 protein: CASKGYTATEAFF
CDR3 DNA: TGCGCCAGCAAAGGTTATACGGCGACTGAAGCTTTCTTT

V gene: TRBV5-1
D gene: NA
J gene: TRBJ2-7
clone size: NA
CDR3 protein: CASSLDLPIGTTYEQYF
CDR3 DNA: TGCGCCAGCAGCTTGGATCTCCCCATTGGCACCACCTACGAGCAGTACTTC

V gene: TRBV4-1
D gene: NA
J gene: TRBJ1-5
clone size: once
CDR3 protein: CASSHYGGQNQPQHF
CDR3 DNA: TGCGCCAGCAGCCACTACGGGGGCCAAAATCAGCCCCAGCATTTT

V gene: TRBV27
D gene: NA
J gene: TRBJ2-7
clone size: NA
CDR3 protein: CASSLRGPRNEQYF
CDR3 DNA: TGTGCCAGCAGTCTCCGGGGGCCAAGAAACGAGCAGTACTTC

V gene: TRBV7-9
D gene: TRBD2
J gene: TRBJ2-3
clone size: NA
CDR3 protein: CASSTRSSGGLTDTQYF
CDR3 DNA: TGTGCCAGCAGCACCCGGTCTAGCGGGGGGCTCACAGATACGCAGTATTTT

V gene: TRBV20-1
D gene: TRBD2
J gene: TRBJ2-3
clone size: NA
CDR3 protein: CSAILGLAGVTDTQYF
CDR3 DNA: TGCAGTGCTATCCTCGGACTAGCGGGAGTGACAGATACGCAGTATTTT

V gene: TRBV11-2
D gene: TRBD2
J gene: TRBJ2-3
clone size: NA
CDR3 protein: CASSLEYGTSWGDSTDTQYF
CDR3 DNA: TGTGCCAGCAGCTTAGAGTACGGGACTAGCTGGGGCGATAGCACAGATACGCAGTATTTT

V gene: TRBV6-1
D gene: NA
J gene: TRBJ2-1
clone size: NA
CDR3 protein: CASSIRSPDSYTNEQFF
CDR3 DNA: TGTGCCAGCAGCATACGGTCCCCAGACAGCTACACCAATGAGCAGTTCTTC

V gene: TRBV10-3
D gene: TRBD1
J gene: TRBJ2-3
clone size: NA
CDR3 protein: CAISGDRTTDTQYF
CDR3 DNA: TGTGCCATTTCGGGGGACAGGACCACAGATACGCAGTATTTT

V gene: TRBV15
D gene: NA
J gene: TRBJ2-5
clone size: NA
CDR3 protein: CATSRDRSETQYF
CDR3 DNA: TGTGCCACCAGCAGAGATCGGAGTGAGACCCAGTACTTC

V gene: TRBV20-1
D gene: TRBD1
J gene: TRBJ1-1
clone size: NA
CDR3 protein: CSARQGRTEAFF
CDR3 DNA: TGCAGTGCCCGACAGGGTCGCACTGAAGCTTTCTTT

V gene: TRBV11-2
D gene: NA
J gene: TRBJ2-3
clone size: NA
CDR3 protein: CASSFGGGDTQYF
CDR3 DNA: TGTGCCAGCAGCTTCGGCGGGGGCGATACGCAGTATTTT